Listed below are T cell receptor beta chains from one sample, sequenced in a study of blood T cell repertoires in COVID-19. Measured with immunoSEQ multiplex PCR; TCRdb has only the in-frame clones, and not every one. The sample shows around 41,000 clones, approximately 90% of them seen only once. Source material: peripheral blood. These receptors were taken from a human donor in a cohort sampled during active COVID-19. CDR3s include the opening cysteine and the closing phenylalanine or tryptophan. The order of the fields is J gene, V gene, D gene, clone size, CDR3 protein, CDR3 DNA. The D gene is left open where the match is weak. Size tells how often a clone was seen (once, few, many) or the class of an expanded clone, and some rows leave it out.

>TRBJ2-1|TRBV27|.|.
CASSFDRSYNEQFF
TGTGCCAGCAGTTTCGACAGGTCATACAATGAGCAGTTCTTC
>TRBJ2-5|TRBV19|.|.
CASRLTDFQETQYF
TGTGCCAGTAGACTGACAGATTTCCAAGAGACCCAGTACTTC
>TRBJ2-1|TRBV5-1|TRBD2|.
CASSLLAGTYNEQFF
TGCGCCAGCAGCTTACTAGCGGGGACGTACAATGAGCAGTTCTTC
>TRBJ1-2|TRBV10-3|.|.
CAISEEQGWDGYTF
TGTGCCATCAGTGAAGAACAGGGTTGGGATGGCTACACCTTC
>TRBJ1-5|TRBV6-5|.|.
CASRADSVNQPQHF
TGTGCCAGCAGGGCGGACAGTGTCAATCAGCCCCAGCATTTT
>TRBJ1-1|TRBV6-2/TRBV6-3|.|.
CASSYTTGGLLNTEAFF
TGTGCCAGCAGTTACACGACGGGGGGACTGTTGAACACTGAAGCTTTCTTT
>TRBJ2-5|TRBV7-9|.|.
CASSLELLAGVETQYF
TGTGCCAGCAGCTTAGAACTCCTAGCCGGGGTAGAGACCCAGTACTTC
>TRBJ2-7|TRBV4-1|TRBD2|.
CASSQLAGKSYEQYF
TGCGCCAGCAGCCAACTAGCGGGGAAGTCCTACGAGCAGTACTTC
>TRBJ1-4|TRBV28|.|.
CASSLPRGASEKLFF
TGTGCCAGCAGTTTACCCCGGGGGGCTTCTGAAAAACTGTTTTTT
>TRBJ1-6|TRBV23-1|.|.
CASSQPRIPVTGLNSPLHF
TGCGCCAGCAGTCAACCGAGAATCCCAGTTACAGGGTTGAATTCACCCCTCCACTTT
>TRBJ2-7|TRBV4-1|TRBD1|.
CASSLGTGVHEQYF
TGCGCCAGCAGCCTGGGGACAGGGGTCCACGAGCAGTACTTC
>TRBJ1-5|TRBV20-1|.|.
CSASFSGSSMQPQHF
TGCAGTGCTAGTTTTTCGGGGTCATCGATGCAGCCCCAGCATTTT
>TRBJ2-7|TRBV30|.|.
CAWSIRHLYEQYF
TGTGCCTGGAGTATAAGACATCTCTACGAGCAGTACTTC
>TRBJ1-2|TRBV25-1|.|.
CASSEGGNYGYTF
TGTGCCAGCAGTGAAGGAGGGAACTATGGCTACACCTTC
>TRBJ2-1|TRBV7-6|TRBD2|once
CASSSRAGAYNEQFF
TGTGCCAGCAGCTCAAGAGCGGGGGCCTACAATGAGCAGTTCTTC
>TRBJ1-1|TRBV6-5|TRBD1|.
CASSYSPRGLDTEAFF
TGTGCCAGCAGTTACTCTCCCAGGGGGCTGGACACTGAAGCTTTCTTT
>TRBJ2-7|TRBV11-2|TRBD1|.
CASKKGQESYEQYF
TGTGCCAGCAAAAAAGGACAGGAGTCCTACGAGCAGTACTTC
>TRBJ1-4|TRBV6-1|TRBD1|once
CASSEAGRQGNEKLFF
TGTGCCAGCAGTGAAGCCGGTCGACAGGGGAATGAAAAACTGTTTTTT
>TRBJ2-1|TRBV6-4|.|.
CASSRESHEQFF
TGTGCCAGCAGTAGAGAAAGCCATGAGCAGTTCTTC